One and the same sample provided the 5 T cell receptor beta chains below, sequenced in a study of blood T cell repertoires in COVID-19. Sequencing used immunoSEQ multiplex PCR; TCRdb keeps in-frame clones, though not all of them. The sample shows around 87,000 clones, 90% of them seen only once. Sequencing input: peripheral blood. Source of these receptors: a human donor with active COVID-19. The donor label of this sample is uncertain.

The chain combines TRBV6-4 with TRBJ2-1; 11 bases line up with TRBD2. CDR1 MRHNA and CDR2 SNTAGT come from the germline V gene. This CDR3 contains 14 residues. With V trimmed by 5 bases and J by 8 bases, 5 bases remained unmatched. CDR3 sequence: CASSLLAGVDEQFF. The DNA for the CDR3 is TGTGCCAGCAGTTTACTAGCGGGGGTGGATGAGCAGTTCTTC.

The gene calls are TRBV9 and TRBJ1-3; D unresolved. This CDR3 spans 16 amino acids. Germline CDR1 is SGDLS and CDR2 is YYNGEE. V was trimmed by 7 bases and J by 0 bases, leaving 17 bases between them. The CDR3 bases are TGTGCCAGCGCTTCGCCCACTGCTAGCTCTGGAAACACCATATATTTT. Translated: CASASPTASSGNTIYF.

CDR3 coding DNA: TGTGCCAGTAGTATTCAGGGTCTAGCGGGGGGGCTCGAGCAGTTCTTC. It codes for CASSIQGLAGGLEQFF. This chain connects TRBV19 to TRBJ2-1, with 12 bases aligning to TRBD2. Germline CDR1 LNHDA, CDR2 SQIVND (reference sequence). The V segment lost 3 bases and the J segment 10 bases; nucleotides outside the gene matches: 10. There are 16 residues in the CDR3.

This chain joins TRBV6-6 and TRBJ1-6; 9 bases map to TRBD1. CDR3 length: 15 amino acids. V lost 8 bases, J lost 10 bases, and 12 bases stayed unmatched. Per the germline V gene, CDR1 is MNHNY and CDR2 is SVGAGI (reference sequence). In DNA, the CDR3 is TGTGCCAGCCGTATGGGGGACAGGGAAGGCTCACCCCTCCACTTT. Its protein is CASRMGDREGSPLHF.

The chain links TRBV3-1 (or the pseudogene TRBV3-2) to TRBJ2-2; 7 bases are a match to TRBD1. The CDR3 has 16 residues. V dropped 3 bases and J dropped 4; count of bases not matched to a gene: 8. Germline V lookup: CDR1 LGHDT, CDR2 YNNKEL (reference sequence). CDR3 loop: CASSQTTTGRTGELFF. CDR3 bases: TGTGCCAGCAGCCAGACAACGACAGGGCGCACCGGGGAGCTGTTTTTT.